This TCR beta chain was sequenced during a study of STAT5B mutations in CD4+ large granular lymphocyte leukemia. General study results and limits: Top patient clones used TRBV06 genes more often: 8/27 versus 2/35 in controls.

CDR3 length: 14 residues. The V gene end was trimmed by 6 bases and the J gene end by 6 bases; junction bases not matched to a gene: 4. The V gene's germline CDR1 is SQVTM and CDR2 ANQGSEA. A remark on this clone: Its target is unknown.

Data came from immunoSEQ multiplex PCR; TCRdb stores just in-frame clones and leaves some out. Of some 29,000 clones in the sample, approximately 80% are singletons; the top ten hold about 1%. This TCR was recovered from a human donor in good health. The sample taken for sequencing was CD4+ T cells from blood buffy coats. The rearrangement joins TRBV29-1 to TRBJ2-2; TRBD2 aligns across 13 bases. In DNA, the CDR3 is TGCAGCGTCCGACTAGCGGGAGGCTCCGGGGAGCTGTTTTTT. Encoded protein: CSVRLAGGSGELFF.